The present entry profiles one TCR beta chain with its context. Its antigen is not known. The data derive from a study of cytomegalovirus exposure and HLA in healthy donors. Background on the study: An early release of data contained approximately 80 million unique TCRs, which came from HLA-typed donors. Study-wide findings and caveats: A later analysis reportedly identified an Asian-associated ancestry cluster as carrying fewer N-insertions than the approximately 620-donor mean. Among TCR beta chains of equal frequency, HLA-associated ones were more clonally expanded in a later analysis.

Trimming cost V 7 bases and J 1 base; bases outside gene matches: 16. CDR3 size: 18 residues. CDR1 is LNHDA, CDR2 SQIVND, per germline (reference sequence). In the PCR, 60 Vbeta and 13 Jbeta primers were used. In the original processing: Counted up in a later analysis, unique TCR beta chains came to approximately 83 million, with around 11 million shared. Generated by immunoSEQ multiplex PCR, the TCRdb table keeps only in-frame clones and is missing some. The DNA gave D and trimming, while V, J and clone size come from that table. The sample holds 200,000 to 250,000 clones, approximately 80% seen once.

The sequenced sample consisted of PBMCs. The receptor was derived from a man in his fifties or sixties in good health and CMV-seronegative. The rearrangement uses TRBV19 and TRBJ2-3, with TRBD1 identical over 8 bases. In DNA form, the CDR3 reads TGTGCCAGTACCAACGACAGGGGACAGAGCGGACGCACAGATACGCAGTATTTT. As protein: CASTNDRGQSGRTDTQYF.